Sequencing of this T cell receptor beta chain was carried out in a study of cytomegalovirus exposure and HLA in healthy donors. The PCR had 60 Vbeta and 13 Jbeta primers. Data came from immunoSEQ multiplex PCR; TCRdb stores just in-frame clones and leaves some out. The table for this sample gives 60,000 to 85,000 clones. The CDR3 spans 18 residues. Germline values: CDR1 SGHRS, CDR2 YFSETQ. With 0 bases clipped from V and 4 bases from J, the junction kept 13 bases outside the gene matches. This chain joins TRBV5-1 and TRBJ2-3; 8 bases are shared with TRBD1. The receptor comes from a man in his fifties in good health and CMV-seropositive. What was sequenced was PBMCs. The CDR3: CASSLALQGAQWSDTQYF. The DNA for the CDR3 is TGCGCCAGCAGCTTGGCGCTGCAGGGGGCGCAGTGGTCAGATACGCAGTATTTT.